Presented here are 29 T cell receptor beta chains from one specimen sequenced in a study of T cell responses to AZD1222 COVID-19 vaccine. The data were produced by immunoSEQ multiplex PCR, yet TCRdb's version contains in-frame clones alone and is incomplete. The sample records 74,000 or so clones, approximately 80% being singletons. This specimen consisted of peripheral blood, obtained on day 0 of AZD1222 vaccination. The receptor set was obtained from an adult in good health.

The rearrangement uses TRBV6-5 and TRBJ2-3; 9 bases agree with TRBD1. This CDR3 has 15 amino acids. Trimming cost V 0 bases and J 4 bases; bases outside gene matches: 2. The germline CDR1 and CDR2 sequences are MNHEY and SVGAGI. The CDR3 bases are TGTGCCAGCAGTTACTCCGGACAGGGGTCAGATACGCAGTATTTT. Its translation: CASSYSGQGSDTQYF.

V is TRBV5-1 and J is TRBJ2-7; TRBD2 matches at 11 bases. Germline-derived CDR1 and CDR2 are SGHRS and YFSETQ. The ends lost 2 bases at V and 9 bases at J; junction bases unmatched: 10. CDR3 length equals 15 residues. The CDR3 DNA reads TGCGCCAGCAGCTTTACTAGCGGGAGCCCACAGGCGCAGTACTTC. As protein: CASSFTSGSPQAQYF.

This rearrangement joins TRBV5-1 to TRBJ1-1, with D hard to call. The CDR3 sequence is 13 residues long. Germline values: CDR1 SGHRS, CDR2 YFSETQ. The ends were cut back, 0 bases at V and 4 bases at J, with 7 bases in the middle. This CDR3 is CASSLGSGTEAFF. The CDR3 bases are TGCGCCAGCAGCTTGGGGAGTGGCACTGAAGCTTTCTTT.

The chain carries TRBV7-3 and TRBJ1-1; possible D gene TRBD1, 6 bases. The CDR3 spans 14 residues. In germline, CDR1 is SGHTA, CDR2 FQGTGA. V was clipped by 5 bases and J by 4 bases, with 14 bases between them. The CDR3 nucleotides read TGTGCCAGCAGCACATCTACAGGGTCCACTGAAGCTTTCTTT. Its translation is CASSTSTGSTEAFF.

V gene TRBV19 combines with J gene TRBJ2-7; D is unclear. This CDR3 has 13 residues. CDR1 and CDR2 from the germline V gene are LNHDA and SQIVND (reference sequence). V gave up 5 bases and J gave up 3 bases, with 11 bases separating them. The chain's CDR3 is CASSGDGLYEQYF. The CDR3 region has the DNA TGTGCCAGTAGTGGTGACGGGCTCTACGAGCAGTACTTC.

The chain links TRBV5-1 to TRBJ1-1; D unclear. The CDR3 runs to 11 residues. With 6 bases removed from V and 6 bases from J, the gap between germline ends came to 9 bases. CDR1 is SGHRS and CDR2 is YFSETQ in the germline V gene. The CDR3 bases are TGCGCCAGCAAGTTACAGTCTGAAGCTTTCTTT. Amino acid sequence: CASKLQSEAFF.

The V and J genes are TRBV12-3 or TRBV12-4 and TRBJ2-2; perhaps TRBD2 as D (5 bases). The CDR3 totals 12 residues. The V end lost 6 bases, the J end lost 4 bases, and 6 bases lay between the germline ends. The CDR3 spells CASSGGTGELFF. CDR3 coding DNA: TGTGCCAGCAGCGGAGGCACCGGGGAGCTGTTTTTT.

This clone was seen a few times. The chain has TRBV7-9 and TRBJ2-6; TRBD1 might be the D (5 bases). Trimming left V 2 bases short and J 0 bases short, with 8 bases between. The CDR3 runs to 16 residues. Looked up from germline, CDR1 is SEHNR and CDR2 is FQNEAQ (reference sequence). The chain's CDR3 is CASSLSDSSGANVLTF. CDR3 nucleotide sequence: TGTGCCAGCAGCTTATCTGACAGCTCTGGGGCCAACGTCCTGACTTTC.

J is TRBJ1-2 and V is TRBV7-2, with D uncertain. The germline V gene has CDR1 SGHTA and CDR2 FQGNSA. The ends were cut back, 5 bases at V and 2 bases at J, with 9 bases in the middle. The CDR3 extends over 13 amino acids. CDR3 region: CASSPQPNYGYTF. The DNA of the CDR3 is TGTGCCAGCAGCCCCCAACCAAACTATGGCTACACCTTC.

This chain links TRBV30 with TRBJ1-2; TRBD1 is a possible D gene (5 bases). This CDR3 is 12 amino acids long. V lost 2 bases, J lost 7 bases, and 11 bases lay in between. CDR1 is GTSNPN and CDR2 is SVGIG in the germline V gene (reference sequence). The CDR3 DNA reads TGTGCCTGGAGTTGGGGGGAGGGTGGCTACACCTTC. The encoded protein is CAWSWGEGGYTF.

This chain links TRBV6-5 with TRBJ2-1; D possibly corresponds to TRBD2 (6 bases). V shed 3 bases and J shed 4 bases, with 13 bases lying between them. Germline CDR1 and CDR2: MNHEY and SVGAGI. The CDR3 extends over 15 amino acids. Here the CDR3 reads CASSYPGTSYNEQFF. CDR3 sequence (DNA): TGTGCCAGCAGTTATCCCGGGACTTCTTACAATGAGCAGTTCTTC.

The V gene is TRBV7-2, the J gene TRBJ1-1, with D perhaps TRBD1 (5 bases). The CDR3 has 13 residues. Germline CDR1 reads SGHTA; CDR2 reads FQGNSA. Trimming shortened V by 6 bases and J by 11 bases, and 19 bases separated the two germline ends. CDR3 sequence reads: CASRSPGRPMAFF. In DNA, the CDR3 is TGTGCCAGCAGGTCTCCGGGACGACCGATGGCTTTCTTT.

The CDR3 bases are TGTGCCAGCAGCAAACAGGGTCCGAGCAATCAGCCCCAGCATTTT. Its translation is CASSKQGPSNQPQHF. V is TRBV6-2 or TRBV6-3 and J is TRBJ1-5; a weak D match, TRBD1 (6 bases). With 6 bases removed from V and 1 base from J, the gap between germline ends came to 13 bases. The CDR3 runs to 15 residues. CDR1 is MNHEY, CDR2 SVGEGT, per germline.

The gene calls are TRBV2 and TRBJ2-3; the D gene is possibly TRBD2 (5 bases). Germline CDR1 and CDR2: SNHLY and FYNNEI. The CDR3 runs to 14 residues. Trimming removed 1 base from V and 3 bases from J, with 8 bases in between. CDR3 DNA: TGTGCCAGCAGTGAAGGCGGGTGGACAGATACGCAGTATTTT. It encodes CASSEGGWTDTQYF.

The rearrangement joins TRBV6-5 to TRBJ1-1; D ambiguous. This CDR3 is built from 14 residues. Germline V gene lookup returns CDR1 MNHEY and CDR2 SVGAGI. The germline V and J ends were trimmed by 6 bases and 4 bases, with 15 bases remaining between them. The CDR3 coding sequence is TGTGCCAGCAGCATTACACCCGAGTTCACTGAAGCTTTCTTT. It codes for CASSITPEFTEAFF.

V is TRBV11-1 and J is TRBJ1-6; D not certain. Per the germline V gene, CDR1 is SGHAT and CDR2 is FQDESV (reference sequence). Trimming cost V 2 bases and J 5 bases, with 4 bases left between them. The length of the CDR3 is 13 residues. The CDR3 sequence is CASSLSDNSPLHF. In DNA form, the CDR3 reads TGTGCCAGCAGCTTATCGGATAATTCACCCCTCCACTTT.

The chain joins TRBV9 to TRBJ1-1; no definite D call. CDR1 is SGDLS, CDR2 YYNGEE, per germline. The CDR3 is 13 amino acids. V lost 0 bases and J 1 base, leaving 4 bases between the germline ends. CDR3 DNA: TGTGCCAGCAGCGTAGGGTGGAACACTGAAGCTTTCTTT. The encoded protein is CASSVGWNTEAFF.

DNA of the CDR3: TGTGCCACCAGTGAGGGGGATTGGCAGCCCCAGCATTTT. The encoded protein is CATSEGDWQPQHF. This sequence joins TRBV24-1 and TRBJ1-5; TRBD1 is a possible D gene (5 bases). Trimming took off 4 bases at V and 7 bases at J, with 10 bases between the two ends. Germline CDR1 KGHDR, CDR2 SFDVKD. The CDR3 sequence is 13 residues long.

The chain uses TRBV11-3 and TRBJ2-7, with 7 bases matching TRBD1. The junction had 12 bases not matched to a gene; V was cut back by 5 bases and J by 5 bases. Germline V gives CDR1 SGHNT, CDR2 YENEEA. The CDR3 covers 15 residues. DNA for the CDR3: TGTGCCAGCAGCGAAACGACAGGGTCAAACAACGAGCAGTACTTC. This gives the protein CASSETTGSNNEQYF.

With respect to this clone: The junction departs from germline at one end; a sequencing error may be responsible. This chain joins TRBV7-7 and TRBJ2-3, with unresolved D. The CDR3 consists of 14 residues. CDR1 and CDR2 (germline): SSHAT, FNYEAQ (reference sequence). CDR3 protein: CASSPETRTDTQYF. The CDR3 coding sequence is TGTGCTAGCAGCCCCGAGACACGGACAGATACGCAGTATTTT.

The rearrangement uses TRBV6-6 and TRBJ1-5; D might be TRBD1 (6 bases). The CDR3 has 15 residues. The V gene's germline CDR1 is MNHNY and CDR2 SVGAGI (reference sequence). Trimming pared 0 bases from V and 2 bases from J, leaving 8 bases between. The CDR3 region is CASSYSRQGNQPQHF. CDR3 DNA sequence: TGTGCCAGCAGTTACTCAAGACAGGGCAATCAGCCCCAGCATTTT.

DNA of the CDR3: TGTGCCAGCAGCTCACAGGGGGGGAATCAGCCCCAGCATTTT. It yields the protein CASSSQGGNQPQHF. The chain has TRBV7-8 and TRBJ1-5; TRBD1 matches at 8 bases. J was trimmed by 4 bases and V by 4 bases; bases with no gene match: 3. Germline CDR1 SGHVS, CDR2 FQNEAQ. This CDR3 contains 14 residues.

The gene calls are TRBV19 and TRBJ1-6; tentatively, D is TRBD1 (5 bases). CDR1 LNHDA and CDR2 SQIVND come from the germline V gene (reference sequence). The CDR3 has 15 residues. Trimming shortened V by 1 base and J by 7 bases, and 11 bases separated the two germline ends. The CDR3 protein is CASSIGGDRNSPLHF. Here the CDR3 DNA reads TGTGCCAGTAGTATAGGGGGGGATAGAAATTCACCCCTCCACTTT.

This chain connects TRBV19 to TRBJ1-5; D gene unclear. The V end was cut by 3 bases, the J end by 0 bases, with 9 bases between. The CDR3 spans 15 residues. CDR1 and CDR2 (germline): LNHDA, SQIVND (reference sequence). The CDR3 nucleotides are TGTGCCAGTAGTATCCCACAGAGTAGCAATCAGCCCCAGCATTTT. As protein: CASSIPQSSNQPQHF.

The CDR3 sequence is CASSLGTRQQPQHF. The CDR3 coding sequence is TGTGCCAGCAGCTTAGGAACCCGGCAGCAGCCCCAGCATTTT. The gene calls are TRBV7-2 and TRBJ1-5; D is unclear. V was trimmed by 1 base and J by 7 bases, leaving 11 bases between them. CDR3 length equals 14 residues. Germline assignment: CDR1 SGHTA and CDR2 FQGNSA.

The chain carries TRBV7-8 and TRBJ2-2; no definite D call. The CDR3 has 13 residues. Trimming removed 6 bases at V and 6 bases at J, with 11 bases between. The germline CDR1 and CDR2 sequences are SGHVS and FQNEAQ. CDR3 nucleotides: TGTGCCAGCAGACACGAATTTCCCGGGGAGCTGTTTTTT. Translated: CASRHEFPGELFF.

The genes are TRBV7-2 and TRBJ2-7, with a possible D match to TRBD1 (6 bases). The germline gives CDR1 SGHTA, CDR2 FQGNSA. This CDR3 contains 17 residues. The V end lost 1 base, the J end lost 3 bases, and 19 bases lay between the germline ends. CDR3 in amino acids: CASSLDGQLILGYEQYF. The CDR3 DNA reads TGTGCCAGCAGCTTAGACGGACAGCTCATTTTGGGCTACGAGCAGTACTTC.

The chain is built from TRBV4-2 and TRBJ1-1, with no clear D. The CDR3 runs 15 residues. The V gene's germline CDR1 is LGHNA and CDR2 YNFKEQ. Between the trimmed V and J ends, which lost 0 bases and 10 bases, there was a span of 18 bases. The CDR3 region has the DNA TGTGCCAGCAGCCAAGATGCAGGTCGCGGATTTGGAGCTTTCTTT. As protein: CASSQDAGRGFGAFF.

V gene TRBV10-3 combines with J gene TRBJ1-2, with no clear D. CDR1 is ENHRY and CDR2 is SYGVKD in the germline V gene. This CDR3 comprises 16 residues. The germline V and J ends were trimmed by 3 bases and 2 bases, with 16 bases remaining between them. CDR3 coding DNA: TGTGCCATCAGTGAAGTCGGGCAGGAGCTCAACTATGGCTACACCTTC. Its protein product is CAISEVGQELNYGYTF.